The clone carrying this T cell receptor (beta chain) was seen many times. The read gets to within 3 residues of the CDR3 end, and the germline J gene fills in the rest. The data originate from a study of T cell clonality in common variable immunodeficiency. Trimming at V came to 1 base and at J to 0 bases, leaving 6 bases not matched to a gene. This CDR3 contains 18 residues. Germline CDR1 is SGHRS and CDR2 is YFSETQ. The repertoire was sequenced with immunoSEQ multiplex PCR; TCRdb's copy has only in-frame clones and lacks some. The sample was found to contain 39,000 or so clones, and every one recurs.

This sequence was found in a person between 18 and 75 years old in good health. Sequencing was done on a sample of peripheral blood mononuclear cells. The genes are TRBV5-1 and TRBJ2-1; 11 positions agree with TRBD2. The CDR3 DNA, read in part, is TGCGCCAGCAGCTTGATGACTAGCGGGGTGAGCTCCTACAATGAG. It codes for CASSLMTSGVSSYNE. The entire CDR3 sequence reads CASSLMTSGVSSYNEQFF.